This record concerns one T cell receptor (beta chain) sequence. This clone appeared a few times. This clone's antigen is unknown. The input lacks base qualities; no much larger clone sits a single base away. Donors were healthy HIV-negative adults with no recently reported acute infections or vaccinations. Every donor was a Caucasian adult residing in Nashville, Tennessee, USA. CD4+ T cells were enriched by magnetic negative selection, after which naive cells were positively selected on CD45RA and the negative fraction was taken as the memory subset. After blood collection by leukapheresis, PBMCs were isolated using Ficoll-Histopaque density gradient centrifugation and then cryopreserved in the vapor phase of liquid nitrogen. Analytical flow cytometry was used to check the purity and quantity of every magnetically sorted T cell population. Each sorted fraction had its genomic DNA isolated and then quantified by UV absorbance on a Nanodrop 2000c.

This specimen comes from a study of shared clonotypes between healthy human individuals (dated by TCRdb to 2018 to 2021). About the study as a whole: A couple of women and a few men aged 18 to 49 years were included in the cohort. For each donor, three plates each were used for CD4 naive and CD4 memory, two plates were used for CD8 naive, and one plate was used for CD8 memory. To estimate repertoire size and how much clonotypes are shared between individuals, the study performed deep sequencing of blood TCR repertoires from roughly five healthy adults. To increase sequencing depth and limit assay-specific biases, different laboratories used diverse techniques to prepare libraries and sequence TCR repertoires. Leukapheresis yielded between about 0.85 and 9.5 billion PBMCs per donor.

Results the study describes overall, beyond this receptor: Rarefaction of sorted-subset datasets indicated incomplete sequencing despite the large sequencing depth. Across several donors, about 5.2% of naive CD4, 3% to 4% of naive CD8, 2% to 2.5% of memory CD4, and around 0.4% of memory CD8 clonotypes were shared. The small number of donors limited the genetic and exposure-history diversity represented. Sampling was restricted to blood, and TCR repertoires in tissues likely differ from the TCR repertoires found in blood. Pairwise subsampling led to the expectation that sequencing depth would affect the degree of clonotype sharing among donors. Estimated clonotype richness was generally larger for naive than for memory subsets. Clonotypes shared by all four sorted-subset donors showed higher generation probabilities than non-shared clonotypes.

Using the deep immunoSEQ assay, multiplex PCR amplified TCR CDR3 regions from genomic DNA. Genomic DNA extracted from each cell subset was distributed evenly over all wells of several immunoSEQ 96-well plates, and each plate served as one replicate. For sorted subsets, about 210 ng of genomic DNA, equivalent to 30,000 or so T cell genomes, went into each replicate PCR. Purified libraries were measured with a Qubit 3.0 fluorometer, size-checked on a Bioanalyzer 2100, and measured again with the KAPA Library Quantification kit. Every immunoSEQ 96-well plate was sequenced on a separate single-read 150-cycle Illumina NextSeq 550 flow cell. The authors' pipeline ran thus. Because the immunoSEQ output held only junctional sequences and lacked quality scores, the filtering could not match the filtering applied to full-length reads. To assign V/J genes and CDR3, sequences were annotated using PyIR, a Python wrapper for IgBLAST v1.9, with IMGT germline references. Reads with weak V/J assignments (E-value above 1e-6), missing CDR3, stop codons, out-of-frame junctions, or ambiguous translated residues were removed. V3J clonotypes were defined by identical inferred V gene, J gene, and CDR3 amino acid sequence. Percentage overlap between repertoires was computed as shared unique clonotypes divided by the size of the smaller repertoire. Repertoire richness was assessed with RTK rarefaction, the Chao1 estimator, and Recon v2.1 estimates of unobserved clonotypes. Generation probabilities were computed with OLGA for all TCRbeta clonotypes obtained by the gDNA method from several donors. In TCRdb, the immuneACCESS table is reduced to in-frame sequences with V and J assigned. These tables do not hold every clone; where another copy was compared, an unresolved V gene accounts for under half, and the others remain unexplained. D and trimming come from the DNA, and the V and J calls and clone size come from that table. The sample data list 2,500,000 or so clones, and 85% to 95% of these were observed just once. The top ten clonotypes cover about 0.41% of the sample.

CDR1 is given as KGHSH and CDR2 as LQKENI, both from the germline V gene. The junction shows trimming of 4 bases on V and 1 base on J, plus 10 bases between the germline ends. The CDR3 contains 14 residues, cysteine and phenylalanine counted. CDR3 DNA only is kept here, 42 bases in frame from base 1. The receptor was derived from a man aged 18 to 30 in good health. Some clones in this sample may be carry-over from other donors' samples. Sequences were obtained from naive CD4+ T cells from PBMCs. This specimen's cell subset or site label, per the study, means: CD45RA+ positively selected. The rearranged chain carries TRBV18 and TRBJ1-1; the D gene cannot be named for sure. The CDR3 amino acid sequence is: CASSLALGNTEAFF. The nucleotides read TGTGCCAGCTCACTGGCCTTAGGGAACACTGAAGCTTTCTTT.